This entry lists 11 T cell receptor beta chains sequenced from one sample in a study of OX40 agonist ivuxolimab in advanced cancers. The data were produced by immunoSEQ multiplex PCR, yet TCRdb's version contains in-frame clones alone and is incomplete. The repertoire holds 45,000 to 65,000 clones, 80% to 90% seen once, with under 13% in the top ten. Sequences were derived from CD4+ or CD8+ T cells sorted from blood, sampled in a trial of the OX40 agonist ivuxolimab. These TCRs come from an adult with an advanced solid tumor such as melanoma, head and neck, liver or kidney cancer.

The V gene is TRBV6-8, the J gene TRBJ2-4, with D maybe TRBD1 (6 bases). V was clipped by 0 bases and J by 5 bases, with 14 bases between them. The CDR3 consists of 16 residues. CDR1 MNHGY and CDR2 SAAAGT come from the germline V gene. CDR3 region: CASSYSIRGMENIQYF. DNA of the CDR3: TGTGCCAGCAGTTACTCGATCAGGGGTATGGAAAACATTCAGTACTTC.

This chain links TRBV5-1 with TRBJ1-2; 12 nucleotides align to TRBD1. Germline lookup yields CDR1 SGHRS and CDR2 YFSETQ. After removal of 4 bases from V and 6 bases from J, the junction contained 4 bases not matched to a gene. The CDR3 contains 14 residues. The chain's CDR3 is CASSPGTGGDGYTF. CDR3 nucleotide sequence: TGCGCCAGCAGCCCGGGGACAGGGGGCGATGGCTACACCTTC.

The V and J genes are TRBV28 and TRBJ2-7; TRBD1 agrees at 7 bases. This CDR3 has 14 amino acids. The ends lost 3 bases at V and 5 bases at J; junction bases unmatched: 7. Looked up from germline, CDR1 is MDHEN and CDR2 is SYDVKM. This CDR3 reads CASSLAPQGDEQYF. The CDR3 region has the DNA TGTGCCAGCAGTTTGGCTCCCCAGGGGGACGAGCAGTACTTC.

The CDR3 DNA reads as TGTGCCAGCACCCAGGGCGGGGTGAACACTGAAGCTTTCTTT. This encodes CASTQGGVNTEAFF. The V gene is TRBV28, the J gene TRBJ1-1; D perhaps matches TRBD1 (5 bases). Germline values: CDR1 MDHEN, CDR2 SYDVKM. The CDR3 consists of 14 residues. V was pared by 7 bases and J by 0 bases, with 12 bases between. Together with reference TRBV28 and TRBJ1-1, the CDR3 gives the full variable domain: DVKVTQSSRYLVKRTGEKVFLECVQDMDHENMFWYRQDPGLGLRLIYFSYDVKMKEKGDIPEGYSVSREKKERFSLILESASTNQTSMYLCASTQGGVNTEAFFGQGTRLTVV.

The chain carries TRBV10-3 and TRBJ2-1; D possibly corresponds to TRBD2 (6 bases). This CDR3 spans 15 amino acids. With 7 bases removed from V and 0 bases from J, the gap between germline ends came to 13 bases. CDR1 is ENHRY, CDR2 SYGVKD, per germline. The CDR3 DNA sequence: TGTGCCATCAAAAGCGGGCCCAGCTCCTACAATGAGCAGTTCTTC. Residues: CAIKSGPSSYNEQFF.

CDR3 protein: CASSLTSGGARETQYF. The CDR3 nucleotides are TGTGCCAGCAGTTTGACTAGCGGGGGGGCCCGGGAGACCCAGTACTTC. The gene calls are TRBV25-1 and TRBJ2-5, with TRBD2 matching 14 bases. In germline, CDR1 is MGHDK, CDR2 SYGVNS. Trimming cost V 5 bases and J 5 bases; bases outside gene matches: 7. CDR3 length equals 16 residues.

This rearrangement joins TRBV9 to TRBJ2-5, with TRBD2 matching over 12 bases. This CDR3 has 17 amino acids. J lost 2 bases, V lost 4 bases, and 9 bases had no gene match. Germline CDR1 and CDR2: SGDLS and YYNGEE. CDR3 sequence: CASSLNNGLAGQETQYF. DNA for the CDR3: TGTGCCAGCAGCCTGAATAACGGACTAGCGGGGCAAGAGACCCAGTACTTC.

The rearrangement uses TRBV14 and TRBJ1-2; 9 bases map to TRBD1. The length of the CDR3 is 13 residues. The germline gives CDR1 SGHDN, CDR2 FVKESK. After removal of 8 bases from V and 8 bases from J, the junction contained 9 bases not matched to a gene. The CDR3 region is CASAGQGGLGYTF. As DNA, the CDR3 is TGTGCCAGCGCGGGACAGGGTGGATTAGGCTACACCTTC.

The chain joins TRBV5-1 to TRBJ2-7, with D possibly matching TRBD2 (5 bases). The germline CDR1 and CDR2 sequences are SGHRS and YFSETQ. CDR3 length: 13 amino acids. The V end was cut by 4 bases, the J end by 3 bases, with 11 bases between. CDR3 in DNA: TGCGCCAGCAGCCCAGGAGGAAGCTACGAGCAGTACTTC. This gives the protein CASSPGGSYEQYF.

This clone was recorded a few times. The chain couples TRBV29-1 to TRBJ1-2; D possibly corresponds to TRBD1 (6 bases). Trimming stripped 4 bases from V and 2 bases from J, with 11 bases between. Germline values: CDR1 SQVTM, CDR2 ANQGSEA. This CDR3 spans 13 amino acids. The CDR3 DNA sequence: TGCAGCGTTGTGGGGCAGGGGAACTATGGCTACACCTTC. Encoded protein: CSVVGQGNYGYTF.

The CDR3 region has the DNA TGTGCCAGCAGTCGTCGACAGGGGAGTTTGGAGACCCAGTACTTC. Its translation: CASSRRQGSLETQYF. The chain employs TRBV7-6 and TRBJ2-5; 8 bases fit TRBD1. V lost 6 bases and J lost 5; bases outside the gene matches: 11. Germline loops: CDR1 SGHVS, CDR2 FNYEAQ. This CDR3 spans 15 amino acids.